The rows below give T cell receptor beta chains drawn from one sample of a study of T cell responses to AZD1222 COVID-19 vaccine. Some clones are missing from TCRdb's copy, which holds only in-frame ones; the method was immunoSEQ multiplex PCR. The sample has more than 85,000 clones; around 80% are singletons. The specimen was peripheral blood, collected on day 0 of AZD1222 vaccination. The source of these receptors is an adult in good health. Each CDR3 is given with its conserved first and last residue. Fields, in order: V gene, clone size, D gene, J gene, CDR3 protein, CDR3 DNA. D genes are given only for firm matches. Clone size is given for some rows only: seen once, a few or many times, or a class if the clone is expanded.

V: TRBV2
size: -
D: -
J: TRBJ1-2
CDR3: CASRRESTNYGYTF
DNA: TGTGCCAGCCGAAGGGAATCCACTAACTATGGCTACACCTTC

V: TRBV5-1
size: -
D: -
J: TRBJ2-5
CDR3: CASSLVGNTRETQYF
DNA: TGCGCCAGCAGCTTGGTAGGGAATACCAGGGAGACCCAGTACTTC

V: TRBV7-9
size: -
D: -
J: TRBJ2-7
CDR3: CASSFGGANYEQYF
DNA: TGTGCCAGCAGCTTTGGTGGAGCAAACTACGAGCAGTACTTC

V: TRBV6-5
size: -
D: TRBD1
J: TRBJ1-1
CDR3: CASTPDRGVTEAFF
DNA: TGTGCCAGCACCCCCGACAGGGGGGTCACTGAAGCTTTCTTT

V: TRBV7-9
size: -
D: TRBD2
J: TRBJ2-7
CDR3: CASSSPLRGAPYEQYF
DNA: TGTGCCAGCAGCTCTCCCCTGCGGGGGGCGCCCTACGAGCAGTACTTC

V: TRBV4-3
size: -
D: -
J: TRBJ2-3
CDR3: CASSSRGADTQYF
DNA: TGCGCCAGCAGCTCCCGAGGGGCGGATACGCAGTATTTT

V: TRBV12-3/TRBV12-4
size: -
D: -
J: TRBJ1-1
CDR3: CASSFPGRAAFF
DNA: TGTGCCAGCAGTTTTCCAGGGCGCGCGGCTTTCTTT

V: TRBV5-6
size: -
D: TRBD1
J: TRBJ2-7
CDR3: CASSSGGGHSEQYF
DNA: TGTGCCAGCAGCTCAGGGGGCGGGCACTCCGAGCAGTACTTC

V: TRBV27
size: -
D: -
J: TRBJ2-7
CDR3: CASSFPGYEQYF
DNA: TGTGCCAGCAGTTTCCCAGGCTACGAGCAGTACTTC

V: TRBV2
size: few
D: -
J: TRBJ2-1
CDR3: CASSEARTGKQFF
DNA: TGTGCCAGCAGTGAGGCTAGAACAGGGAAACAGTTCTTC

V: TRBV7-9
size: once
D: -
J: TRBJ2-5
CDR3: CASSLSNRETQYF
DNA: TGTGCCAGCAGCTTATCGAACCGAGAGACCCAGTACTTC

V: TRBV18
size: -
D: -
J: TRBJ2-5
CDR3: CASSPLPDTQETQYF
DNA: TGTGCCAGCTCACCCCTCCCGGACACTCAAGAGACCCAGTACTTC

V: TRBV5-4
size: once
D: TRBD1
J: TRBJ1-2
CDR3: CASRDQRGHYGYTF
DNA: TGTGCCAGCCGGGATCAAAGGGGGCACTATGGCTACACCTTC